Presented here are 18 T cell receptor beta chains from one specimen sequenced in a study of blood T cell repertoires in COVID-19. Some clones are missing from TCRdb's copy, which holds only in-frame ones; the method was immunoSEQ multiplex PCR. The sample holds 350,000 to 500,000 clones, around nine tenths seen once. The material sequenced was PBMCs or T cells enriched from blood (not recorded which). The source is a woman aged 18-29 years who had been exposed to COVID-19.

The CDR3: CASSQDPPSSSTDTQYF. DNA of the CDR3: TGCGCCAGCAGCCAAGATCCCCCTAGCTCGAGCACAGATACGCAGTATTTT. The chain employs TRBV4-1 and TRBJ2-3; tentative D call: TRBD2 (5 bases). This CDR3 has 17 residues. Germline CDR1 and CDR2: MGHRA and YSYEKL. V was cut by 0 bases and J by 0 bases, with 13 bases left in between.

V is TRBV6-5 and J is TRBJ2-3; TRBD1 is a possible D gene (7 bases). CDR1 and CDR2 (germline): MNHEY, SVGAGI. This CDR3 is 15 amino acids long. The V gene lost 5 bases and the J gene lost 2 bases, with 14 bases spanning the gap. CDR3 loop: CASSRQGGNTDTQYF. As DNA, the CDR3 is TGTGCCAGCAGTCGCCAGGGGGGCAACACAGATACGCAGTATTTT.

The rearrangement links TRBV6-6 to TRBJ2-2; D gene unclear. CDR1 MNHNY and CDR2 SVGAGI come from the germline V gene (reference sequence). This CDR3 region has 14 residues. Trimming removed 3 bases at V and 4 bases at J, with 9 bases between. The DNA for the CDR3 is TGTGCCAGCAGTTATACCTCGAGCACCGGGGAGCTGTTTTTT. This translates into CASSYTSSTGELFF.

The J gene is TRBJ2-2, the V gene TRBV2; TRBD2 is a possible D gene (6 bases). Germline CDR1 SNHLY, CDR2 FYNNEI. There are 14 residues in the CDR3. V lost 7 bases and J lost 5, with 14 bases in between. The CDR3 protein is CASIIDRGTGELFF. CDR3 nucleotide sequence: TGTGCCAGCATCATCGATCGGGGGACCGGGGAGCTGTTTTTT.

The V and J genes are TRBV5-1 and TRBJ1-4, with D unresolved. The V gene's germline CDR1 is SGHRS and CDR2 YFSETQ. The CDR3 is 15 residues long. V was trimmed by 5 bases and J by 4 bases, leaving 15 bases between them. The chain's CDR3 is CASRTGEHHNEKLFF. CDR3 nucleotides: TGCGCCAGCAGAACCGGAGAGCACCATAATGAAAAACTGTTTTTT.

The CDR3 DNA sequence: TGTGCCAGCAGCCACGGGGGGGGGCGAGGCTACACCTTC. It specifies CASSHGGGRGYTF. V and J are TRBV2 and TRBJ1-2; a possible D gene is TRBD1 (6 bases). CDR3 length equals 13 residues. Trimming removed 6 bases at V and 8 bases at J, with 16 bases between. The germline V gene encodes CDR1 SNHLY and CDR2 FYNNEI.

V is TRBV10-3 and J is TRBJ1-2; D ambiguous. CDR3 length equals 13 residues. Per the germline V gene, CDR1 is ENHRY and CDR2 is SYGVKD. V gave up 7 bases and J gave up 5 bases, with 14 bases separating them. The CDR3 bases are TGTGCCATCACGGTGGGAGTCGCTTATGGCTACACCTTC. Residues: CAITVGVAYGYTF.

This chain joins TRBV7-2 and TRBJ1-2; no clear D gene. The CDR3 extends over 15 amino acids. From germline, CDR1 is SGHTA and CDR2 FQGNSA. The V end lost 3 bases, the J end lost 0 bases, and 11 bases lay between the germline ends. The CDR3 is CASSLDSVPNYGYTF. The CDR3 region has the DNA TGTGCCAGCAGCTTGGACTCGGTTCCTAACTATGGCTACACCTTC.

This clone was counted once. The sample holds other DNA sequences that translate to the same CDR3. The rearrangement joins TRBV28 to TRBJ1-5; TRBD1 matches 9 bases. Germline V gene lookup returns CDR1 MDHEN and CDR2 SYDVKM. The CDR3 is 14 residues long. Trimming cost V 5 bases and J 2 bases; bases outside gene matches: 1. The CDR3 protein is CASSRTGGNQPQHF. DNA for the CDR3: TGTGCCAGCAGTCGGACAGGGGGCAATCAGCCCCAGCATTTT.

The chain has TRBV7-7 and TRBJ2-3; 7 bases are shared with TRBD2. The V gene end was trimmed by 3 bases and the J gene end by 5 bases; junction bases not matched to a gene: 8. Germline CDR1 SSHAT, CDR2 FNYEAQ (reference sequence). There are 15 residues in the CDR3. CDR3 amino acids: CASSFAGGGIDTQYF. The CDR3 nucleotides read TGTGCCAGCAGCTTCGCCGGGGGAGGGATAGATACGCAGTATTTT.

This clone was seen only a few times. The chain uses TRBV28 and TRBJ1-1; 8 bases are shared with TRBD1. Germline V lookup: CDR1 MDHEN, CDR2 SYDVKM. The V gene end was trimmed by 2 bases and the J gene end by 6 bases; junction bases not matched to a gene: 8. CDR3 length: 15 amino acids. Written as DNA, the CDR3 is TGTGCCAGCAGTTTAGGGGGCAGGGGGCTCGCTGAAGCTTTCTTT. Its protein product is CASSLGGRGLAEAFF.

This chain links TRBV4-3 with TRBJ2-2; D ambiguous. The CDR3 totals 15 residues. With 4 bases removed from V and 0 bases from J, the gap between germline ends came to 9 bases. CDR1 is LGHNA, CDR2 YSLEER, per germline. The CDR3 protein is CASSLEAPNTGELFF. CDR3 DNA: TGCGCCAGCAGCCTAGAGGCCCCGAACACCGGGGAGCTGTTTTTT.

The chain recombines TRBV7-2 with TRBJ1-4; D not certain. Per germline, CDR1 SGHTA and CDR2 FQGNSA. Between the trimmed V and J ends, which lost 2 bases and 3 bases, there was a span of 10 bases. The CDR3 is 15 amino acids. CDR3 region: CASSLQVGANEKLFF. CDR3 coding DNA: TGTGCCAGCAGCTTACAAGTCGGTGCTAATGAAAAACTGTTTTTT.

The V gene is TRBV18, the J gene TRBJ1-1; TRBD1 matches at 9 bases. With 6 bases clipped from V and 4 bases from J, the junction kept 9 bases outside the gene matches. Germline loops: CDR1 KGHSH, CDR2 LQKENI. The CDR3 is made up of 15 amino acids. The CDR3 DNA reads TGTGCCAGCTCGCAACAGGGGGCCCAGGGCACTGAAGCTTTCTTT. It is translated as CASSQQGAQGTEAFF.

The rearrangement uses TRBV12-3 or TRBV12-4 and TRBJ2-7; D is ambiguous. CDR3 length equals 13 residues. The V and J ends lost 1 base and 6 bases respectively, with 10 bases between them. CDR3 sequence: CASSLDFFSEQYF. The CDR3 nucleotides read TGTGCCAGCAGTTTAGACTTCTTTTCCGAGCAGTACTTC.

The chain is built from TRBV18 and TRBJ2-7, with TRBD1 matching 10 bases. There are 14 residues in the CDR3. Trimming removed 3 bases from V and 5 bases from J; junction bases left unmatched: 4. CDR1 is KGHSH and CDR2 is LQKENI in the germline V gene. The CDR3: CASSPWTGGDEQYF. The CDR3 bases are TGTGCCAGCTCACCTTGGACAGGGGGGGACGAGCAGTACTTC.

V is TRBV10-3 and J is TRBJ2-7; 7 bases align to TRBD2. V was pared by 0 bases and J by 2 bases, with 10 bases of the junction left unmatched. The CDR3 is made up of 17 amino acids. Germline lookup yields CDR1 ENHRY and CDR2 SYGVKD. CDR3 loop: CAISESSRGDWPYEQYF. The DNA for the CDR3 is TGTGCCATCAGTGAGTCGAGTCGGGGGGATTGGCCCTACGAGCAGTACTTC.

The chain employs TRBV27 and TRBJ2-5, with D possibly TRBD1 on 5 matching bases. The germline V and J ends were trimmed by 3 bases and 3 bases, with 11 bases remaining between them. The CDR3 loop spans 14 amino acids. Germline lookup yields CDR1 MNHEY and CDR2 SMNVEV (reference sequence). CDR3 bases: TGTGCCAGCAGTTTGTATACAGGAGAAGAGACCCAGTACTTC. Translation gives CASSLYTGEETQYF.